The sequence of this T cell receptor beta chain was determined in a study of PD-L1 blockade in urothelial cancer (dated 2017 in TCRdb). With regard to the full study: All patients started therapy in about 2014 and received atezolizumab 1,200 mg intravenously every 3 weeks. A median of about 150,000 T cells and around 81,000 unique TCRs was obtained from blood samples, and a median clonality of around 0.072 was observed. About 90% of the roughly 30 patients were identified as males with urothelial cancer of bladder origin, and a prior smoking history was reported by 18 of 29 patients. Durable clinical benefit was defined as a progression-free survival longer than 6 months, and TCR features were additionally tested against progression-free survival and overall survival. An ECOG performance status of 0 or 1 was recorded for the patients, and 0 to 3 prior chemotherapy regimens had been received by the patients. Blood samples were analyzed 3 weeks after the start of treatment (second dose) and 6 weeks after the start of treatment. Pretreatment blood TCR-seq was available for nearly 30 patients, at least one posttreatment blood collection was obtained for 25 or so patients, and tumor TCR-seq was available for 25 or so patients. Pretreatment tumor samples and matched peripheral blood, collected serially before and after atezolizumab treatment, underwent TCR sequencing. Whole exome sequencing and RNA sequencing of pretreatment tumors were performed alongside TCR sequencing in the same patients. The study, an exploratory multi-omic analysis, examined somatic, immune and clinical correlates of response to PD-L1 blockade with atezolizumab in urothelial cancer. Nine patients achieved durable clinical benefit and 20 did not.

V ends up 9 bases short and J 0 bases short, with an unmatched junction base count of 7. Spanning cysteine to phenylalanine, the CDR3 consists of 17 amino acids. Of all the DNA, just the CDR3 is kept, 51 bases in frame from base 1. Via the germline V gene, CDR1 is SNHLY and CDR2 FYNNEI. To estimate absolute template abundance from read counts, synthetic TCR analog templates were spiked into each PCR. The immunoSEQ assay used bias-controlled V and J gene primers to amplify TCRbeta CDR3 regions from genomic DNA. Sequencing of rearranged TCRbeta segments was done at approximately 20X coverage. The study's own analysis went as follows. Sequencing errors were corrected by clustering, and CDR3s were annotated against IMGT so that V, D and J genes could be assigned. Out-of-frame and stop-codon sequences were excluded, and only productive TCRbeta rearrangements were used in downstream analyses. Clonality was calculated as one minus the Shannon entropy normalized by the log of the number of unique productive sequences. Clones differing between time points or between blood and tumor were identified by Fisher's exact test with Benjamini-Hochberg correction at adjusted p below 0.01. In TCRdb, the immuneACCESS table is reduced to in-frame sequences with V and J assigned. These tables do not hold every clone; where another copy was compared, an unresolved V gene accounts for under half, and the others remain unexplained. V and J calls and clone size are copied from that table; D and trimming were computed from the DNA. The sample has approximately 47,000 clones on record, 82% of them singletons. The ten largest clones represent approximately 1.7% of the sample.

Overall results and qualifications from the work: Small sample size (n ≈ 27) and many exploratory analyses mean the results are intended to be hypothesis-generating. Improved progression-free and overall survival was found to be associated with pretreatment peripheral blood TCR clonality below the median. Greater expansion of tumor-associated TCR clones in peripheral blood 3 weeks after the start of treatment was observed in patients with durable benefit (n of about 24, p = 0.022).

Concerning this clone: The antigen this receptor binds is unknown. No base-level quality is on record; no much larger clone is a single base apart.

The intended sense of this specimen's time point label: pretreatment peripheral blood. A total of roughly 31 patients with locally advanced or metastatic urothelial carcinoma, treated at Memorial Sloan Kettering on a trial protocol, made up the cohort. Peripheral blood mononuclear cells were collected pretreatment and during treatment, at between 1 and 8 total time points per patient. The Qiagen DNeasy Blood extraction kit was used to purify genomic DNA from total PBMCs and from tumor samples. PBMCs were collected pretreatment and during treatment, and were isolated and stored as previously described.

This chain is built from TRBV2 and TRBJ2-6; 11 bases in between match TRBD1. The sequences come from PBMCs, collected around atezolizumab (anti-PD-L1) treatment. The TCR was taken from a man aged 50-59 years with urothelial cancer. This receptor has the CDR3 CASGRDRGSSGANVLTF. The DNA sequence reads TGTGCCAGTGGCCGGGACAGGGGGAGCTCTGGGGCCAACGTCCTGACTTTC.